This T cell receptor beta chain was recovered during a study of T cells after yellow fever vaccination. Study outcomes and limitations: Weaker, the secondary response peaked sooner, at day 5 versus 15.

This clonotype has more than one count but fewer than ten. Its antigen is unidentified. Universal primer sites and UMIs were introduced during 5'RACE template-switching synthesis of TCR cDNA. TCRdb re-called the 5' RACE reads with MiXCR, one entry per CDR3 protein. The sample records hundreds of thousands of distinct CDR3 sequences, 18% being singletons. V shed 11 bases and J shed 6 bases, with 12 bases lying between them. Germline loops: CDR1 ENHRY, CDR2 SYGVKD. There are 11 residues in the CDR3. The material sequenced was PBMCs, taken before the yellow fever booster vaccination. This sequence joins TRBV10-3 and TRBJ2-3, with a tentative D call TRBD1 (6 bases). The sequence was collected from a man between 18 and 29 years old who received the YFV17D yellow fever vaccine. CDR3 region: CAVGQSDTQYF. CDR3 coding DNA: TGTGCCGTTGGACAGTCGGATACGCAGTATTTT.